The 32 T cell receptor beta chains below were found in one sample sequenced in a study of blood T cell repertoires in COVID-19. Some clones are missing from TCRdb's copy, which holds only in-frame ones; the method was immunoSEQ multiplex PCR. The data contain around 60,000 clones, roughly 77% of them singletons. The sequenced sample consisted of peripheral blood. The receptors were gathered from a man older than 75 with acute or convalescent COVID-19.

This clone showed up just once. The genes are TRBV4-1 and TRBJ2-3; D remains ambiguous. The CDR3 extends over 14 amino acids. Looked up from germline, CDR1 is MGHRA and CDR2 is YSYEKL. Trimming took off 7 bases at V and 0 bases at J, with 11 bases between the two ends. The CDR3 sequence: CASKVDGSTDTQYF. The CDR3 coding sequence is TGCGCCAGCAAGGTAGACGGGAGCACAGATACGCAGTATTTT.

V is TRBV19 and J is TRBJ2-2; 7 bases line up with TRBD1. CDR1 and CDR2 from the germline V gene are LNHDA and SQIVND (reference sequence). CDR3 length: 15 amino acids. Trimming cost V 1 base and J 2 bases; bases outside gene matches: 1. The CDR3 reads CASSIGDRNTGELFF. CDR3 coding DNA: TGTGCCAGTAGTATAGGGGACAGAAACACCGGGGAGCTGTTTTTT.

The chain combines TRBV10-1 with TRBJ1-1; 7 bases are a match to TRBD1. V was clipped by 0 bases and J by 4 bases; unmatched bases: 17. The CDR3 is 19 residues long. Germline V gives CDR1 WNHNN, CDR2 SYGVQD (reference sequence). This CDR3 is CASSESLSLPDRDVTEAFF. In nucleotides, the CDR3 is TGCGCCAGCAGTGAGTCCCTATCCTTACCAGACAGGGATGTCACTGAAGCTTTCTTT.

V gene TRBV5-1 combines with J gene TRBJ1-1, with TRBD1 as a possible D gene (6 bases). V dropped 0 bases and J dropped 3 bases, with 6 bases sitting between them. The germline gives CDR1 SGHRS, CDR2 YFSETQ. CDR3 length equals 13 residues. The CDR3 DNA reads TGCGCCAGCAGCTTGGACAGGGACACTGAAGCTTTCTTT. Translation gives CASSLDRDTEAFF.

The chain has TRBV6-5 and TRBJ1-5, with D perhaps TRBD1 (5 bases). Looked up from germline, CDR1 is MNHEY and CDR2 is SVGAGI. This CDR3 contains 13 residues. CDR3 amino acids: CAAGGTGDQPQHF. The CDR3 DNA is TGTGCGGCCGGAGGGACGGGGGATCAGCCCCAGCATTTT.

V is TRBV10-3 and J is TRBJ2-3, with D maybe TRBD2 (6 bases). Trimming cost V 9 bases and J 2 bases, with 15 bases left between them. In germline, CDR1 is ENHRY, CDR2 SYGVKD. This CDR3 comprises 14 residues. Here the CDR3 DNA reads TGTGCCATAATGGCGGGATCGTACACAGATACGCAGTATTTT. It is translated as CAIMAGSYTDTQYF.

V usage is TRBV13 and J usage is TRBJ1-2, with D possibly matching TRBD1 (5 bases). The CDR3 spans 15 residues. With 5 bases removed from V and 6 bases from J, the gap between germline ends came to 19 bases. Germline CDR1 PRHDT, CDR2 FYEKMQ (reference sequence). DNA of the CDR3: TGTGCCAGCAGCCCTGGCAGGGTAACCCCTCATGGCTACACCTTC. Protein product: CASSPGRVTPHGYTF.

This chain joins TRBV29-1 and TRBJ1-2; possible D gene TRBD1, 6 bases. The germline V gene has CDR1 SQVTM and CDR2 ANQGSEA. The CDR3 sequence is 12 residues long. Trimming took off 6 bases at V and 2 bases at J, with 10 bases between the two ends. The CDR3 sequence: CSVQGGNYGYTF. For the CDR3, the DNA is TGCAGCGTACAGGGTGGAAACTATGGCTACACCTTC.

This chain links TRBV5-1 with TRBJ1-5; possible D gene TRBD1, 5 bases. The germline gives CDR1 SGHRS, CDR2 YFSETQ. The CDR3 covers 15 residues. V lost 3 bases and J 1 base, leaving 11 bases between the germline ends. CDR3 DNA sequence: TGCGCCAGCAGCTCTGGACAAGGGAGCAATCAGCCCCAGCATTTT. It codes for CASSSGQGSNQPQHF. The full variable domain, rest sourced from reference TRBV5-1 and TRBJ1-5, is KAGVTQTPRYLIKTRGQQVTLSCSPISGHRSVSWYQQTPGQGLQFLFEYFSETQRNKGNFPGRFSGRQFSNSRSEMNVSTLELGDSALYLCASSSGQGSNQPQHFGDGTRLSIL.

V is TRBV20-1 and J is TRBJ2-7, with TRBD2 as a possible D gene (5 bases). Trimming cost V 3 bases and J 5 bases, with 11 bases left between them. Germline CDR1 DFQATT, CDR2 SNEGSKA (reference sequence). The CDR3 covers 12 residues. CDR3: CSASRGLDEQYF. The CDR3 DNA reads as TGCAGTGCTAGTCGAGGGCTGGACGAGCAGTACTTC.

A remark on this clone: Other DNA sequences from this sample encode an identical CDR3 as well. The rearrangement joins TRBV18 to TRBJ1-1, with 7 bases lining up with TRBD1. The germline V gene encodes CDR1 KGHSH and CDR2 LQKENI. This CDR3 region has 14 residues. Trimming cost V 2 bases and J 1 base; bases outside gene matches: 1. The CDR3 spells CASSPTGENTEAFF. The CDR3 DNA reads as TGTGCCAGCTCACCAACAGGGGAGAACACTGAAGCTTTCTTT.

The chain joins TRBV5-6 to TRBJ1-2; D is possibly TRBD1 (6 bases). The CDR3 consists of 15 residues. Between the trimmed V and J ends, which lost 3 bases and 2 bases, there was a span of 14 bases. CDR1 is SGHDT and CDR2 is YYEEEE in the germline V gene. CDR3 nucleotides: TGTGCCAGCAGCTACTGGACAGCTAAAAACTATGGCTACACCTTC. Amino acids: CASSYWTAKNYGYTF.

The chain couples TRBV11-3 to TRBJ1-1; unclear D gene. This CDR3 comprises 15 residues. Germline-derived CDR1 and CDR2 are SGHNT and YENEEA. The V and J ends lost 5 bases and 1 base respectively, with 14 bases between them. The CDR3 sequence is CASSRRESTNTEAFF. The CDR3 DNA is TGTGCCAGCAGCCGGAGGGAGTCGACGAACACTGAAGCTTTCTTT. The variable domain in full, with the rest retrieved from reference TRBV11-3 and TRBJ1-1, is EAGVVQSPRYKIIEKKQPVAFWCNPISGHNTLYWYLQNLGQGPELLIRYENEEAVDDSQLPKDRFSAERLKGVDSTLKIQPAELGDSAVYLCASSRRESTNTEAFFGQGTRLTVV.

The CDR3 DNA follows: TGCGCCAGCAGCTCCGCCCGGGGGTCCGGGACCCAGTACTTC. This encodes CASSSARGSGTQYF. The chain joins TRBV5-1 to TRBJ2-5; TRBD2 might be the D (6 bases). The V and J ends lost 3 bases and 7 bases respectively, with 16 bases between them. Germline V gene data show CDR1 as SGHRS and CDR2 as YFSETQ. This CDR3 region has 14 residues.

For this clone: The sample carries other DNA sequences with the same CDR3. V is TRBV6-5 and J is TRBJ1-5; D gene ambiguous. Looked up from germline, CDR1 is MNHEY and CDR2 is SVGAGI. CDR3 length: 13 residues. The V end lost 0 bases, the J end lost 7 bases, and 7 bases lay between the germline ends. CDR3 loop: CASSYSRGQPQHF. The CDR3 DNA is TGTGCCAGCAGTTACTCGCGAGGGCAGCCCCAGCATTTT.

This sequence joins TRBV9 and TRBJ2-1; no firm D call. V shed 3 bases and J shed 0 bases, with 10 bases lying between them. CDR3 length: 15 amino acids. The germline V gene has CDR1 SGDLS and CDR2 YYNGEE. The CDR3 DNA sequence: TGTGCCAGCAGCGGCCCAGGTAGCTCCTACAATGAGCAGTTCTTC. Translating gives CASSGPGSSYNEQFF.

The V and J genes are TRBV18 and TRBJ1-2; D possibly corresponds to TRBD1 (6 bases). V lost 5 bases and J 8 bases, leaving 15 bases between the germline ends. The V gene's germline CDR1 is KGHSH and CDR2 LQKENI. The length of the CDR3 is 13 residues. CDR3 sequence reads: CASSSLGGAGYTF. DNA for the CDR3: TGTGCCAGCTCATCCCTAGGGGGAGCAGGCTACACCTTC.

The CDR3 sequence is CASARDRGTDTQYF. CDR3 bases: TGTGCCAGCGCACGGGACAGGGGCACAGATACGCAGTATTTT. This chain connects TRBV6-6 to TRBJ2-3; 9 bases are a match to TRBD1. J was trimmed by 1 base and V by 8 bases; bases with no gene match: 4. This CDR3 spans 14 amino acids. Germline assignment: CDR1 MNHNY and CDR2 SVGAGI (reference sequence).

This rearrangement joins TRBV6-5 to TRBJ1-4; tentative D call: TRBD1 (6 bases). V shed 6 bases and J shed 8 bases, with 19 bases lying between them. The CDR3 runs 15 residues. From germline, CDR1 is MNHEY and CDR2 SVGAGI. For the CDR3, the DNA is TGTGCCAGCAGCAACCAGGGGTTGAGGGGAGAAAAACTGTTTTTT. The encoded protein is CASSNQGLRGEKLFF.

V is TRBV15 and J is TRBJ2-1; D is possibly TRBD2 (5 bases). The CDR3 covers 15 residues. Germline V gene lookup returns CDR1 LNHNV and CDR2 YYDKDF (reference sequence). V lost 1 base, J lost 4 bases, and 11 bases lay in between. CDR3: CATSRGLDSYNEQFF. CDR3 coding DNA: TGTGCCACCAGCAGAGGGCTGGACTCGTACAATGAGCAGTTCTTC.

V gene TRBV4-2 combines with J gene TRBJ1-1; TRBD1 matches at 7 bases. V gave up 5 bases and J gave up 2 bases; unmatched junction bases: 11. The germline CDR1 and CDR2 sequences are LGHNA and YNFKEQ. This CDR3 comprises 16 residues. CDR3 nucleotide sequence: TGTGCCAGCAGCAAACCGCTGACAGGGACAAACACTGAAGCTTTCTTT. It specifies CASSKPLTGTNTEAFF.

V and J are TRBV19 and TRBJ2-1; TRBD1 matches at 9 bases. CDR3 length: 20 residues. CDR1 is LNHDA, CDR2 SQIVND, per germline (reference sequence). The V and J ends lost 5 bases and 6 bases, in that order; junction bases with no gene match: 23. The CDR3 DNA sequence: TGTGCCAGTAGTGGGCGCGGGACAGGGAATCTTAGGGCACAAGGCAATGAGCAGTTCTTC. This codes for CASSGRGTGNLRAQGNEQFF.

The chain combines TRBV2 with TRBJ1-2; D is possibly TRBD1 (6 bases). The germline V gene has CDR1 SNHLY and CDR2 FYNNEI. This CDR3 comprises 14 residues. Between the trimmed V and J ends, which lost 6 bases and 3 bases, there was a span of 14 bases. The CDR3 DNA reads as TGTGCCAGCAGAGGTGGGGGCGCGGACTATGGCTACACCTTC. Encoded protein: CASRGGGADYGYTF.

This clone appeared a few times. J is TRBJ2-3 and V is TRBV5-1; 12 nucleotides match TRBD2. Germline assignment: CDR1 SGHRS and CDR2 YFSETQ. V lost 4 bases and J lost 8; bases outside the gene matches: 8. The CDR3 is 15 amino acids. The CDR3 DNA is TGCGCCAGCAGCCGGACTAGCGGGGAGTCAGGTACGCAGTATTTT. The encoded protein is CASSRTSGESGTQYF.

This CDR3 reads CASSDPQTGGAFF. The CDR3 bases are TGTGCCAGCAGTGACCCGCAGACAGGGGGAGCTTTCTTT. The chain joins TRBV6-1 to TRBJ1-1; 9 nucleotides match TRBD1. CDR1 is MNHNS and CDR2 is SASEGT in the germline V gene. CDR3 length equals 13 residues. V trimming: 3 bases; J trimming: 10 bases; junction bases outside the gene matches: 6.

This clone appeared a single time. The rearrangement joins TRBV2 to TRBJ1-6; no clear D gene. Germline V gene data show CDR1 as SNHLY and CDR2 as FYNNEI. This CDR3 is 15 amino acids long. V lost 6 bases, J lost 4 bases, and 13 bases lay in between. The CDR3 region has the DNA TGTGCCAGCAGCGGCGGTGTTCGGTATAATTCACCCCTCCACTTT. As protein: CASSGGVRYNSPLHF.

This sequence joins TRBV27 and TRBJ1-1; 7 bases are a match to TRBD1. The germline CDR1 and CDR2 sequences are MNHEY and SMNVEV (reference sequence). The trim removed 6 bases at V and 1 base at J, leaving 2 bases unmatched. This CDR3 contains 13 residues. This chain's CDR3 is CASRRQGNTEAFF. The DNA of the CDR3 is TGTGCCAGCAGGCGACAGGGGAACACTGAAGCTTTCTTT.

This chain links TRBV10-2 with TRBJ1-3; TRBD1 might be the D (5 bases). This CDR3 is 15 amino acids long. V was cut by 6 bases and J by 2 bases, with 14 bases left in between. The germline CDR1 and CDR2 sequences are WSHSY and SAAADI. CDR3 in DNA: TGCGCCAGCAGACCCGCCGGGACTCCTGGAAACACCATATATTTT. Its translation is CASRPAGTPGNTIYF.

The chain combines TRBV15 with TRBJ1-1, with D maybe TRBD1 (5 bases). The CDR3 spans 15 residues. Looked up from germline, CDR1 is LNHNV and CDR2 is YYDKDF (reference sequence). The ends were cut back, 1 base at V and 2 bases at J, with 11 bases in the middle. The CDR3 protein is CATSRAPGTNTEAFF. CDR3 sequence (DNA): TGTGCCACCAGCAGAGCCCCTGGGACTAACACTGAAGCTTTCTTT.

The chain links TRBV11-3 to TRBJ1-1, with TRBD1 matching 7 bases. The CDR3 is 16 residues long. Germline V gene lookup returns CDR1 SGHNT and CDR2 YENEEA. V lost 5 bases and J lost 1; bases outside the gene matches: 10. CDR3 sequence: CASSPQGGSRNTEAFF. CDR3 coding DNA: TGTGCCAGCAGCCCCCAGGGGGGATCGAGGAACACTGAAGCTTTCTTT.

The chain combines TRBV27 with TRBJ1-5, with TRBD1 as a possible D gene (5 bases). Germline V gene sequence: CDR1 MNHEY, CDR2 SMNVEV (reference sequence). Trimming removed 2 bases at V and 6 bases at J, with 11 bases between. This CDR3 comprises 14 residues. The CDR3 is CASSLGGAIQPQHF. The CDR3 coding sequence is TGTGCCAGCAGTTTAGGAGGGGCCATTCAGCCCCAGCATTTT.

This clone was seen just once. J is TRBJ2-3 and V is TRBV5-1; D unclear. This CDR3 has 14 amino acids. The V end lost 5 bases, the J end lost 8 bases, and 18 bases lay between the germline ends. CDR1 is SGHRS and CDR2 is YFSETQ in the germline V gene. CDR3 DNA sequence: TGCGCCAGCAGTATCACAGCCCCTCCAGGTACGCAGTATTTT. Translated, it gives CASSITAPPGTQYF.